The 11 T cell receptor beta chains below all came from one sample that was sequenced in a study of blood T cell repertoires in COVID-19. Sequenced by immunoSEQ multiplex PCR; TCRdb stores in-frame clones only, minus some. Of about 210,000 clones listed, about 81% are singletons. Material for sequencing was peripheral blood. The receptors originated from a woman aged 70-85 years with COVID-19, enrolled during active disease.

This rearrangement joins TRBV30 to TRBJ1-6; 9 nucleotides match TRBD1. Germline V lookup: CDR1 GTSNPN, CDR2 SVGIG (reference sequence). Losses at the gene ends were 3 bases for V and 5 bases for J; bases not matched to a gene: 5. The CDR3 is made up of 15 amino acids. CDR3 amino acids: CAWRGDRVNNSPLHF. In DNA, the CDR3 is TGTGCCTGGAGAGGGGACAGGGTGAATAATTCACCCCTCCACTTT.

The chain couples TRBV28 to TRBJ1-3; D uncertain. With 2 bases removed from V and 5 bases from J, the gap between germline ends came to 7 bases. Germline V CDR1 and CDR2: MDHEN, SYDVKM. This CDR3 comprises 13 residues. The CDR3 loop is CASSLASRNTIYF. DNA for the CDR3: TGTGCCAGCAGTTTAGCTAGTCGAAACACCATATATTTT.

The chain uses TRBV6-5 and TRBJ2-7, with 9 positions matching TRBD1. V was clipped by 6 bases and J by 1 base; unmatched bases: 4. Germline CDR1 reads MNHEY; CDR2 reads SVGAGI. The CDR3 covers 14 residues. CDR3 amino acids: CASRPGQGSYEQYF. The CDR3 region has the DNA TGTGCCAGCAGGCCGGGACAGGGTTCCTACGAGCAGTACTTC.

V usage is TRBV3-1 (or the pseudogene TRBV3-2) and J usage is TRBJ2-3; 7 bases map to TRBD1. V was pared by 5 bases and J by 3 bases, with 11 bases of the junction left unmatched. The germline CDR1 and CDR2 sequences are LGHDT and YNNKEL (reference sequence). CDR3 length equals 16 residues. CDR3 loop: CASSTPTGTETDTQYF. The CDR3 coding sequence is TGTGCCAGCAGCACCCCCACCGGGACAGAGACAGATACGCAGTATTTT.

This clone showed up just once. The rearrangement joins TRBV6-2 or TRBV6-3 to TRBJ1-2; 8 bases are shared with TRBD1. J gave up 4 bases and V 5 bases, and 6 bases lay outside the gene matches. The CDR3 spans 14 residues. Germline lookup yields CDR1 MNHEY and CDR2 SVGEGT. CDR3 region: CASSAGTGVYGYTF. CDR3 sequence (DNA): TGTGCCAGCAGTGCCGGGACAGGAGTCTATGGCTACACCTTC.

This sequence joins TRBV13 and TRBJ2-7; D perhaps matches TRBD2 (7 bases). This CDR3 is 17 amino acids long. Germline CDR1 PRHDT, CDR2 FYEKMQ (reference sequence). The ends were cut back, 4 bases at V and 1 base at J, with 20 bases in the middle. CDR3 in DNA: TGTGCCAGCAGCTCCCGTAGTGCGGGGGCCTATTCCTACGAGCAGTACTTC. Translation gives CASSSRSAGAYSYEQYF.

V gene TRBV9 combines with J gene TRBJ1-2, with D possibly TRBD1 on 6 matching bases. The germline V gene encodes CDR1 SGDLS and CDR2 YYNGEE. This CDR3 is built from 18 residues. Trimming removed 0 bases at V and 2 bases at J, with 20 bases between. The CDR3, as DNA: TGTGCCAGCAGCGTAGGAGCGAGGAAAGGGGGTGTCAACTATGGCTACACCTTC. Its protein product is CASSVGARKGGVNYGYTF.

This rearrangement joins TRBV2 to TRBJ2-3; 10 bases fit TRBD2. The ends lost 6 bases at V and 0 bases at J; junction bases unmatched: 0. Per the germline V gene, CDR1 is SNHLY and CDR2 is FYNNEI. CDR3 length: 14 amino acids. The chain's CDR3 is CASRAGGSTDTQYF. The CDR3 DNA sequence: TGTGCCAGCAGAGCGGGAGGGAGCACAGATACGCAGTATTTT.

The chain uses TRBV19 and TRBJ2-5, with TRBD1 matching 8 bases. V lost 1 base to trimming and J lost 2 bases; unmatched junction nucleotides: 12. The CDR3 totals 18 residues. Germline CDR1 reads LNHDA; CDR2 reads SQIVND (reference sequence). CDR3 bases: TGTGCCAGTAGTATAGTGGGCCAGGGGGCTAACGTGCAAGAGACCCAGTACTTC. It codes for CASSIVGQGANVQETQYF.

On this clone: The sample contains more than one DNA sequence encoding this CDR3. This chain links TRBV12-3 or TRBV12-4 with TRBJ1-1; D gene ambiguous. The germline V and J ends were trimmed by 1 base and 5 bases, with 8 bases remaining between them. CDR3 length equals 13 residues. This CDR3 reads CASSLGGGTEAFF. CDR3 bases: TGTGCCAGCAGTTTAGGGGGAGGTACTGAAGCTTTCTTT.

V usage is TRBV7-2 and J usage is TRBJ1-5, with D possibly being TRBD1 (5 bases). This CDR3 has 15 amino acids. Germline V gene lookup returns CDR1 SGHTA and CDR2 FQGNSA. V was clipped by 1 base and J by 2 bases, with 9 bases between them. CDR3 in DNA: TGTGCCAGCAGCTTAGGCGGGGCGGGCAATCAGCCCCAGCATTTT. Translating gives CASSLGGAGNQPQHF.